A selection of T cell receptor beta chains follows, all from one sample in a study of T cell responses to AZD1222 COVID-19 vaccine. Libraries were prepared by immunoSEQ multiplex PCR; TCRdb keeps only in-frame clonotypes and omits some of them. The sample holds under 170,000 clones, 80% to 95% seen once. Sequences were derived from peripheral blood, sampled 28 days after the second AZD1222 dose. These receptors were collected from an adult who received the AZD1222 COVID-19 vaccine. Both conserved end residues are part of each CDR3. The D gene is left open where the match is weak. Clone sizes are given selectively: once, few, many, or a class where the clone is expanded.

D	V	J	size	CDR3	DNA
NA	TRBV2	TRBJ2-2	NA	CASSGPTGELFF	TGTGCCAGCAGCGGACCGACCGGGGAGCTGTTTTTT
TRBD1	TRBV18	TRBJ1-2	few	CASSPLDPGQGHYGYTF	TGTGCCAGCTCACCACTTGACCCGGGACAGGGCCACTATGGCTACACCTTC
TRBD2	TRBV7-8	TRBJ2-3	NA	CASSSSGAQRDTQYF	TGTGCCAGCAGTTCTAGCGGAGCCCAGAGGGATACGCAGTATTTT
TRBD1	TRBV28	TRBJ1-6	NA	CASSSGQGARNNSPLHF	TGTGCCAGCAGTTCGGGACAGGGGGCTCGAAATAATTCACCCCTCCACTTT
NA	TRBV27	TRBJ2-1	once	CASSSLANNEQFF	TGTGCCAGCAGTAGTCTAGCGAACAATGAGCAGTTCTTC
TRBD1	TRBV29-1	TRBJ1-2	NA	CSVTGAVGYGYTF	TGCAGCGTCACAGGGGCTGTTGGCTATGGCTACACCTTC
NA	TRBV25-1	TRBJ2-7	NA	CASSENPGLLYEQYF	TGTGCCAGCAGTGAGAACCCGGGACTCCTATACGAGCAGTACTTC
NA	TRBV7-2	TRBJ2-5	NA	CASSLVGLKTQYF	TGTGCCAGCAGCTTAGTAGGGTTGAAGACCCAGTACTTC
TRBD1	TRBV5-8	TRBJ1-4	NA	CASSLRTGGEKLFF	TGTGCCAGCAGCTTGCGGACAGGGGGCGAAAAACTGTTTTTT
NA	TRBV5-1	TRBJ2-3	NA	CASSLAGTTDTQYF	TGCGCCAGCAGCTTGGCCGGGACTACAGATACGCAGTATTTT
NA	TRBV12-3/TRBV12-4	TRBJ2-1	NA	CASSVLGNEQFF	TGTGCCAGCAGTGTACTAGGAAATGAGCAGTTCTTC
TRBD2	TRBV7-9	TRBJ2-5	NA	CASSLKGAGETQYF	TGTGCCAGCAGCTTAAAGGGAGCGGGGGAGACCCAGTACTTC
TRBD2	TRBV5-1	TRBJ2-1	NA	CASSAGLAGGAGEQFF	TGCGCCAGCAGCGCGGGGCTAGCGGGAGGTGCCGGCGAGCAGTTCTTC
NA	TRBV7-2	TRBJ1-6	few	CASSLASGRRNSPLHF	TGTGCCAGCAGCTTAGCATCGGGCAGAAGAAATTCACCCCTCCACTTT
NA	TRBV5-1	TRBJ2-7	NA	CASSLTDSSFYEQYF	TGCGCCAGCAGCTTGACGGACAGTTCTTTCTACGAGCAGTACTTC
TRBD1	TRBV27	TRBJ2-7	NA	CASSLATTTGGYIYEQYF	TGTGCCAGCAGTTTAGCAACTACGACAGGGGGCTATATCTACGAGCAGTACTTC
TRBD1	TRBV7-2	TRBJ1-1	NA	CASSVQGDTEAFF	TGTGCCAGCAGCGTACAGGGGGACACTGAAGCTTTCTTT
NA	TRBV18	TRBJ2-7	NA	CASSPPGAEPYEQYF	TGTGCCAGCTCACCACCAGGAGCGGAGCCTTACGAGCAGTACTTC
TRBD2	TRBV10-1	TRBJ2-1	NA	CASSDSGGGLARRTGQFF	TGCGCCAGCAGTGATAGTGGGGGTGGACTAGCGCGACGGACAGGGCAGTTCTTC
NA	TRBV6-2/TRBV6-3	TRBJ2-5	NA	CASSYSVKTQYF	TGTGCCAGCAGTTATTCGGTAAAGACCCAGTACTTC
NA	TRBV5-5	TRBJ1-2	once	CASSLGDKDYGYTF	TGTGCCAGCAGCCTAGGGGACAAGGACTATGGCTACACCTTC
NA	TRBV7-9	TRBJ2-5	NA	CASSSDGSQETQYF	TGTGCCAGCAGCTCCGACGGGTCACAAGAGACCCAGTACTTC
NA	TRBV3-1/TRBV3-2	TRBJ1-2	once	CASSQDLTGGYTF	TGTGCCAGCAGCCAAGACCTCACGGGCGGCTACACCTTC
NA	TRBV19	TRBJ2-5	NA	CASSIWGESLTTQYF	TGTGCCAGTAGTATTTGGGGCGAGAGCCTTACGACCCAGTACTTC
NA	TRBV19	TRBJ2-5	NA	CASSMTGVQETQYF	TGTGCCAGTAGTATGACCGGGGTTCAAGAGACCCAGTACTTC
TRBD2	TRBV27	TRBJ2-3	NA	CASSPRFPSLPSGASTDTQYF	TGTGCCAGCAGTCCCCGATTCCCCTCCCTTCCCAGCGGGGCTAGCACAGATACGCAGTATTTT
NA	TRBV19	TRBJ2-1	NA	CASSSAGGGNEQFF	TGTGCCAGTAGTTCCGCGGGCGGAGGGAATGAGCAGTTCTTC
TRBD1	TRBV5-6	TRBJ2-4	once	CASSLYRGLLQNIQYF	TGTGCCAGCAGCTTGTATAGGGGGCTCCTCCAAAACATTCAGTACTTC
NA	TRBV24-1	TRBJ2-2	NA	CATSGMGSSSNTGELFF	TGTGCCACCAGTGGGATGGGGAGTAGCTCGAACACCGGGGAGCTGTTTTTT
NA	TRBV5-6	TRBJ2-3	NA	CASSLGDTQYF	TGTGCCAGCAGCTTAGGTGATACGCAGTATTTT
NA	TRBV5-4	TRBJ2-7	NA	CASSLGGWGGEQYF	TGTGCCAGCAGCTTGGGCGGGTGGGGTGGCGAGCAGTACTTC
TRBD1	TRBV27	TRBJ2-3	NA	CASSLNTGTGVRF	TGTGCCAGCAGTTTAAACACCGGGACAGGGGTTCGTTTT
TRBD2	TRBV25-1	TRBJ2-1	NA	CASSEYRAGGTYNEQFF	TGTGCCAGCAGTGAATATCGGGCGGGAGGGACCTACAATGAGCAGTTCTTC
NA	TRBV19	TRBJ1-2	NA	CASSMAGRANYGYTF	TGTGCCAGTAGTATGGCAGGGCGCGCTAACTATGGCTACACCTTC
TRBD1	TRBV3-1/TRBV3-2	TRBJ1-2	NA	CASSQEGGGGYTF	TGTGCCAGCAGCCAAGAAGGGGGCGGGGGCTACACCTTC
TRBD1	TRBV11-2	TRBJ1-4	NA	CASSFYRGNEKLFF	TGTGCCAGCAGCTTTTACAGGGGAAACGAAAAACTGTTTTTT
TRBD1	TRBV3-1/TRBV3-2	TRBJ1-6	NA	CASSPRDSQNSPLHF	TGTGCCAGCAGCCCGAGGGACAGTCAGAATTCACCCCTCCACTTT
TRBD1	TRBV19	TRBJ1-5	NA	CATGTGKNQPQHF	TGTGCCACAGGGACAGGAAAGAATCAGCCCCAGCATTTT
TRBD1	TRBV7-9	TRBJ2-1	NA	CASSLWTGTEQFF	TGTGCCAGCAGCCTCTGGACAGGGACTGAGCAGTTCTTC
NA	TRBV24-1	TRBJ2-2	NA	CATSDLLNTGELFF	TGTGCCACCAGTGATTTGCTCAACACCGGGGAGCTGTTTTTT
NA	TRBV6-1	TRBJ1-5	NA	CASSEVRDQPQHF	TGTGCCAGCAGTGAAGTCAGGGATCAGCCCCAGCATTTT
NA	TRBV19	TRBJ1-2	NA	CASETPGTGGYTF	TGTGCCAGTGAAACTCCGGGGACGGGTGGCTACACCTTC
TRBD2	TRBV2	TRBJ2-4	NA	CASYRPKRGRWYF	TGTGCCAGCTACCGACCAAAGCGGGGTCGTTGGTACTTC
TRBD2	TRBV10-3	TRBJ2-1	NA	CAIRGTSGGLNEQFF	TGTGCCATCAGGGGGACTAGCGGGGGGTTAAATGAGCAGTTCTTC
TRBD1	TRBV5-1	TRBJ1-1	few	CASSLRTGAPEAFF	TGCGCCAGCAGCTTGCGCACAGGGGCGCCTGAAGCTTTCTTT
NA	TRBV24-1	TRBJ2-1	NA	CATSDYTYNEQFF	TGTGCCACCAGTGACTACACGTACAATGAGCAGTTCTTC
NA	TRBV7-9	TRBJ1-6	NA	CASSDGRLFYSPLHF	TGTGCCAGCAGCGACGGACGGCTATTCTATTCACCCCTCCACTTT
TRBD1	TRBV28	TRBJ1-2	NA	CASTPGQGNYGYTF	TGTGCCAGCACCCCGGGACAGGGGAACTATGGCTACACCTTC
NA	TRBV2	TRBJ1-1	NA	CASSGTAGTEAFF	TGTGCCAGCAGTGGGACAGCAGGCACTGAAGCTTTCTTT
TRBD2	TRBV5-1	TRBJ2-3	NA	CASRPSGTSKDTQYF	TGCGCCAGCAGACCCTCCGGGACTAGCAAGGATACGCAGTATTTT
NA	TRBV5-1	TRBJ1-2	NA	CASSLERRGGYTF	TGCGCCAGCAGCTTGGAAAGGCGCGGTGGCTACACCTTC
NA	TRBV2	TRBJ1-5	NA	CASSPHPLEPQHF	TGTGCCAGCAGTCCCCACCCACTGGAGCCCCAGCATTTT
TRBD1	TRBV7-9	TRBJ1-2	NA	CASSLGTGVYGYTF	TGTGCCAGCAGCTTGGGGACAGGGGTTTATGGCTACACCTTC
TRBD2	TRBV9	TRBJ2-7	NA	CASSGSGRPYEQYF	TGTGCCAGCAGCGGTAGCGGGAGGCCCTACGAGCAGTACTTC
TRBD1	TRBV20-1	TRBJ1-5	NA	CSASMTGYSNQPQHF	TGCAGTGCTAGTATGACAGGGTATAGCAATCAGCCCCAGCATTTT
TRBD1	TRBV24-1	TRBJ1-4	NA	CATSDPLLSGGAGHEKLFF	TGTGCCACCAGTGATCCGTTGTTGTCAGGGGGCGCGGGTCATGAAAAACTGTTTTTT
NA	TRBV30	TRBJ1-6	NA	CAWSVGGGNSPLHF	TGTGCCTGGAGCGTGGGAGGAGGCAATTCACCCCTCCACTTT